The 14 T cell receptor beta chains listed next were all sequenced from one sample in a study of blood T cell repertoires in COVID-19. Assay used: immunoSEQ multiplex PCR; TCRdb lists only in-frame clones, some missing. The data hold around 65,000 clones, with 80% to 90% observed a single time. The sample was peripheral blood. The receptors were gathered from a human donor in a cohort sampled during active COVID-19.

The chain uses TRBV29-1 and TRBJ1-4; TRBD1 might be the D (5 bases). The V end lost 7 bases, the J end lost 6 bases, and 15 bases lay between the germline ends. This CDR3 spans 13 amino acids. Germline assignment: CDR1 SQVTM and CDR2 ANQGSEA. CDR3 loop: CSAGLGVYEKLFF. The CDR3 nucleotides read TGCAGCGCCGGGCTAGGGGTATATGAAAAACTGTTTTTT. The variable domain in full, with the rest retrieved from reference TRBV29-1 and TRBJ1-4, is SAVISQKPSRDICQRGTSLTIQCQVDSQVTMMFWYRQQPGQSLTLIATANQGSEATYESGFVIDKFPISRPNLTFSTLTVSNMSPEDSSIYLCSAGLGVYEKLFFGSGTQLSVL.

This sequence joins TRBV11-3 and TRBJ2-7, with 8 nucleotides matching TRBD1. Germline V gives CDR1 SGHNT, CDR2 YENEEA. The J segment lost 0 bases and the V segment lost 5 bases, leaving 12 bases of the junction unmatched. The CDR3 contains 17 residues. CDR3 in DNA: TGTGCCAGCAGCCCCCGGGACAGGCTAAATTTCTCCTACGAGCAGTACTTC. Translated, it gives CASSPRDRLNFSYEQYF.

The rearrangement links TRBV14 to TRBJ2-7; 8 bases match TRBD1. There are 14 residues in the CDR3. In germline, CDR1 is SGHDN, CDR2 FVKESK. V was pared by 1 base and J by 2 bases, with 1 base of the junction left unmatched. CDR3 DNA: TGTGCCAGCAGCCAAGGGACAGGGCCCTACGAGCAGTACTTC. Protein: CASSQGTGPYEQYF.

This chain uses TRBV6-5 with TRBJ2-3; a possible D gene is TRBD2 (6 bases). Trimming took 5 bases from V and 3 from J, leaving 9 bases between them. Germline V gene sequence: CDR1 MNHEY, CDR2 SVGAGI. CDR3 length: 13 amino acids. The CDR3 DNA sequence: TGTGCCAGCAGTCGGGAGTGGACAGATACGCAGTATTTT. Its translation is CASSREWTDTQYF.

The rearrangement links TRBV19 to TRBJ2-2, with 9 bases fitting TRBD1. Per the germline V gene, CDR1 is LNHDA and CDR2 is SQIVND (reference sequence). The V gene end was trimmed by 2 bases and the J gene end by 4 bases; junction bases not matched to a gene: 8. This CDR3 contains 17 residues. The CDR3 sequence is CASSIIQGAQGTGELFF. DNA for the CDR3: TGTGCCAGTAGTATAATACAGGGGGCGCAAGGCACCGGGGAGCTGTTTTTT.

The chain is built from TRBV28 and TRBJ1-4, with 10 bases identical to TRBD1. The CDR3 has 17 amino acids. The junction had 12 bases not matched to a gene; V was cut back by 11 bases and J by 0 bases. In germline, CDR1 is MDHEN, CDR2 SYDVKM. CDR3 sequence: CASSRDRGTATNEKLFF. The CDR3 DNA is TGTGCCTCGAGTCGGGACAGGGGCACCGCAACTAATGAAAAACTGTTTTTT. The whole variable domain, remainder taken from reference TRBV28 and TRBJ1-4, is DVKVTQSSRYLVKRTGEKVFLECVQDMDHENMFWYRQDPGLGLRLIYFSYDVKMKEKGDIPEGYSVSREKKERFSLILESASTNQTSMYLCASSRDRGTATNEKLFFGSGTQLSVL.

The chain has TRBV19 and TRBJ1-1, with D perhaps TRBD1 (5 bases). Looked up from germline, CDR1 is LNHDA and CDR2 is SQIVND (reference sequence). The CDR3 length is 13 residues. V shed 8 bases and J shed 1 base, with 11 bases lying between them. The DNA of the CDR3 is TGTGCCAGTGGACACGGTAGGAACACTGAAGCTTTCTTT. Translated, it gives CASGHGRNTEAFF.

The V gene is TRBV15, the J gene TRBJ1-2; possibly TRBD1 for D (5 bases). Trimming took off 0 bases at V and 1 base at J, with 24 bases between the two ends. This CDR3 is built from 20 residues. The germline gives CDR1 LNHNV, CDR2 YYDKDF (reference sequence). CDR3 DNA sequence: TGTGCCACCAGCAGAGAAAGGTTGTGGGGGGGAGGGCAGCTTAACTATGGCTACACCTTC. Protein: CATSRERLWGGGQLNYGYTF.

The rearrangement links TRBV25-1 to TRBJ1-1; D gene ambiguous. CDR1 is MGHDK, CDR2 SYGVNS, per germline. The CDR3 is made up of 11 amino acids. With 6 bases removed from V and 5 bases from J, the gap between germline ends came to 7 bases. The CDR3 region has the DNA TGTGCCAGCAGGGTCGAGACTGAAGCTTTCTTT. The encoded protein is CASRVETEAFF. Based on the CDR3 plus reference TRBV25-1 and TRBJ1-1, the full variable domain is EADIYQTPRYLVIGTGKKITLECSQTMGHDKMYWYQQDPGMELHLIHYSYGVNSTEKGDLSSESTVSRIRTEHFPLTLESARPSHTSQYLCASRVETEAFFGQGTRLTVV.

This chain uses TRBV6-6 with TRBJ1-6, with D tentatively TRBD1 (5 bases). This CDR3 is built from 14 residues. The germline V gene encodes CDR1 MNHNY and CDR2 SVGAGI (reference sequence). V was trimmed by 2 bases and J by 8 bases, leaving 10 bases between them. CDR3 amino acids: CASSYGLQDSPLHF. The DNA of the CDR3 is TGTGCCAGCAGTTACGGATTACAGGATTCACCCCTCCACTTT.

The rearrangement joins TRBV5-5 to TRBJ2-3; weak D call: TRBD1 (5 bases). This CDR3 comprises 16 residues. V lost 4 bases, J lost 0 bases, and 15 bases lay in between. Looked up from germline, CDR1 is SGHKS and CDR2 is YYEKEE (reference sequence). The DNA of the CDR3 is TGTGCCAGCAGCCGAATAGGGGCTCGTAGCACAGATACGCAGTATTTT. This encodes CASSRIGARSTDTQYF.

This chain connects TRBV2 to TRBJ2-7, with D maybe TRBD1 (6 bases). V was pared by 8 bases and J by 1 base, with 9 bases between. Germline values: CDR1 SNHLY, CDR2 FYNNEI. The CDR3 extends over 12 amino acids. This chain's CDR3 is CASLGTSYEQYF. CDR3 nucleotide sequence: TGTGCCAGCCTAGGGACATCCTACGAGCAGTACTTC.

This clone was counted between two and nine times. This rearrangement joins TRBV4-1 to TRBJ2-5; weak D call: TRBD1 (5 bases). Germline CDR1 reads MGHRA; CDR2 reads YSYEKL. CDR3 length equals 15 residues. The V gene lost 0 bases and the J gene lost 5 bases, with 13 bases spanning the gap. This chain's CDR3 is CASSQDLGRVETQYF. As DNA, the CDR3 is TGCGCCAGCAGCCAAGATCTCGGCAGGGTCGAGACCCAGTACTTC.

The rearrangement uses TRBV18 and TRBJ1-3; tentative D call: TRBD1 (5 bases). Trimming took off 0 bases at V and 3 bases at J, with 12 bases between the two ends. The CDR3 is 16 residues long. Germline V gives CDR1 KGHSH, CDR2 LQKENI. The CDR3 region has the DNA TGTGCCAGCTCACCACCAGACAGCCGACATGGAAACACCATATATTTT. Translation gives CASSPPDSRHGNTIYF.